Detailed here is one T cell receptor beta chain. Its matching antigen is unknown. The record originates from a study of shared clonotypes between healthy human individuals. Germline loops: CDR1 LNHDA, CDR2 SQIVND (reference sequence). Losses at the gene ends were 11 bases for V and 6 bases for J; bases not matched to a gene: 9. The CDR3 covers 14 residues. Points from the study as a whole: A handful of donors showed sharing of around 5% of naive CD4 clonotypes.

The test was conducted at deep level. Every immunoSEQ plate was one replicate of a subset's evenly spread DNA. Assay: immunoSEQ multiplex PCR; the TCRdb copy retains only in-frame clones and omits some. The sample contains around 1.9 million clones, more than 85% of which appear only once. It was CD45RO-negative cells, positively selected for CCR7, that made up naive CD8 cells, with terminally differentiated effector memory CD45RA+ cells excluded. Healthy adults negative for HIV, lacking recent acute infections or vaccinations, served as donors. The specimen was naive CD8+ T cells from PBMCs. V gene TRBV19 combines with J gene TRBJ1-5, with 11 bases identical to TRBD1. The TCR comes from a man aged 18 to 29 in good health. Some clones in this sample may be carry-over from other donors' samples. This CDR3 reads CAGGIGTGGQPQHF. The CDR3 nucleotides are TGTGCCGGGGGGATCGGGACAGGGGGTCAGCCCCAGCATTTT.